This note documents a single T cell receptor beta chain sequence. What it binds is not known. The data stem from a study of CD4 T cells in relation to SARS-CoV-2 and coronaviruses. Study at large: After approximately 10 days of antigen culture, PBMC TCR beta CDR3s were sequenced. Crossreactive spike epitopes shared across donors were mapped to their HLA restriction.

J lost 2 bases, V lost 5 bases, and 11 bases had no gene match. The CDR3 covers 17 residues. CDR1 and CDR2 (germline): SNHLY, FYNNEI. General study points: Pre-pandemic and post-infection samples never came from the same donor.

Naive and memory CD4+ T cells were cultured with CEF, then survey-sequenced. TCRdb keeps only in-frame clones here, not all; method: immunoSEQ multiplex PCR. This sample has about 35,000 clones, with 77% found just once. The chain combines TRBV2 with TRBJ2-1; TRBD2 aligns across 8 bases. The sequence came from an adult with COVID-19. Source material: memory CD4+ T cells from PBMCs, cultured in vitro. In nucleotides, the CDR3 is TGTGCCAGCAGTTTCCTCGGGGGGGCGGGGACCTACAATGAGCAGTTCTTC. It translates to CASSFLGGAGTYNEQFF. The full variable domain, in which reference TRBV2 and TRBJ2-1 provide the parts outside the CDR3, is EPEVTQTPSHQVTQMGQEVILRCVPISNHLYFYWYRQILGQKVEFLVSFYNNEISEKSEIFDDQFSVERPDGSNFTLKIRSTKLEDSAMYFCASSFLGGAGTYNEQFFGPGTRLTVL.